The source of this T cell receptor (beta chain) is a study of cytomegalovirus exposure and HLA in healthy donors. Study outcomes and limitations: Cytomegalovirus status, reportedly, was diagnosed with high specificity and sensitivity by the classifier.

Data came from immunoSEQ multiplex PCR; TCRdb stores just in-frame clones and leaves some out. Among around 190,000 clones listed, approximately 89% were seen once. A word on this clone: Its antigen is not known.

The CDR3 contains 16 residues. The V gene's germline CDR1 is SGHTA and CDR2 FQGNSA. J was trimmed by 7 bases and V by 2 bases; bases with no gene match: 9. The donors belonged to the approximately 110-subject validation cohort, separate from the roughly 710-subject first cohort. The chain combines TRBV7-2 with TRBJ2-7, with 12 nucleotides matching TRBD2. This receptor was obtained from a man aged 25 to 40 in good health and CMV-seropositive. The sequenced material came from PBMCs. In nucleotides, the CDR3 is TGTGCCAGCAGCTTACACGCTAGCGGGGGGGCATGGGAGCAGTACTTC. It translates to CASSLHASGGAWEQYF.